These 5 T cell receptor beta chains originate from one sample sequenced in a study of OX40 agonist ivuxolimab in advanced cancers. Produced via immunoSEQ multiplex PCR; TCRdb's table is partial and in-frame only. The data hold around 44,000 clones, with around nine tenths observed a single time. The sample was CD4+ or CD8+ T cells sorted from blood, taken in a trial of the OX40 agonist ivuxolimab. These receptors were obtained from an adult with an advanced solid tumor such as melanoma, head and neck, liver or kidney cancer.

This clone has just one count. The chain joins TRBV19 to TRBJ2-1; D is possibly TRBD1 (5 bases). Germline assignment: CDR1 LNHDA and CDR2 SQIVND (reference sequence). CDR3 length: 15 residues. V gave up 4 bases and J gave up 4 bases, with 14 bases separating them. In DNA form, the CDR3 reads TGTGCCAGTAGTAATGGTGGGGCGATATACAATGAGCAGTTCTTC. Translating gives CASSNGGAIYNEQFF.

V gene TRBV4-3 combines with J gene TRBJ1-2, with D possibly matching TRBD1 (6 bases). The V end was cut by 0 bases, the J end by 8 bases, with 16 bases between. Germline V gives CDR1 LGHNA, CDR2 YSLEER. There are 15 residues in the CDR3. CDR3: CASSQERDIRWGYTF. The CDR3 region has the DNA TGCGCCAGCAGCCAAGAGAGGGACATCCGGTGGGGCTACACCTTC.

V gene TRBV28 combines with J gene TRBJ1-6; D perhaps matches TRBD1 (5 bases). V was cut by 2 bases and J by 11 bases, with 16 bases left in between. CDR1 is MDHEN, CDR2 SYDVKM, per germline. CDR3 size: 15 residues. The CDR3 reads CASSLRGGALAPLHF. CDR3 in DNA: TGTGCCAGCAGTTTACGGGGGGGAGCGTTGGCACCCCTCCACTTT. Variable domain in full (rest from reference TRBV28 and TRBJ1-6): DVKVTQSSRYLVKRTGEKVFLECVQDMDHENMFWYRQDPGLGLRLIYFSYDVKMKEKGDIPEGYSVSREKKERFSLILESASTNQTSMYLCASSLRGGALAPLHFGNGTRLTVT.

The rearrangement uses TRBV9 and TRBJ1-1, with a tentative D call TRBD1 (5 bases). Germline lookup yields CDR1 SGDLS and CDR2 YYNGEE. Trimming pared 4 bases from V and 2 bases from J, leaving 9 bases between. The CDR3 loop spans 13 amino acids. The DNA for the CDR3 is TGTGCCAGCAGCTCGTGGGACAACACTGAAGCTTTCTTT. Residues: CASSSWDNTEAFF.

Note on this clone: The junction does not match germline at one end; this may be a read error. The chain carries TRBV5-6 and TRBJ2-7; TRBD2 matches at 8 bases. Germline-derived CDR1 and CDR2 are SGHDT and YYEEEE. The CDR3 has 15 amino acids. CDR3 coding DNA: TGTGCCAGCAGCTACTCGGGGGGGCCCTCCGACGAGCAGTACTTC. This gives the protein CASSYSGGPSDEQYF.